This note documents a single T cell receptor beta chain sequence. This entry belongs to a study of regulatory T cells in long-lasting Graves disease. Study-level background: Patients newly diagnosed with Graves' had been on antithyroid drugs for under 3 months.

Time point in this sample: newly diagnosed GD, antithyroid drugs for less than 3 months. PBMCs provided the RNA from which the TCR library was made. V lost 1 base to trimming and J lost 2 bases; unmatched junction nucleotides: 10. Germline CDR1 SGHDN, CDR2 FVKESK. This CDR3 has 18 residues. With iRepertoire HTBI primers and Arm-PCR of CDR3 regions, TCR beta libraries were built. Each CDR3 protein gets one entry after TCRdb re-called the multiplex PCR reads with MiXCR. Of 440,000 or so distinct CDR3 sequences in the sample, more than 12% were seen once. The data also belong to a second study, concerning T cells in Graves' hyperthyroidism and ophthalmopathy.

V and J are TRBV14 and TRBJ2-3; 9 bases align to TRBD2. Sequencing used peripheral blood mononuclear cells (PBMCs), obtained at new diagnosis, from a patient treated with antithyroid drugs. The sequence was collected from a woman aged 25-40 years with Graves disease. CDR3 protein: CASSQGWMAGGATDTQYF. The CDR3 coding sequence is TGTGCCAGCAGCCAAGGATGGATGGCGGGAGGGGCCACAGATACGCAGTATTTT.